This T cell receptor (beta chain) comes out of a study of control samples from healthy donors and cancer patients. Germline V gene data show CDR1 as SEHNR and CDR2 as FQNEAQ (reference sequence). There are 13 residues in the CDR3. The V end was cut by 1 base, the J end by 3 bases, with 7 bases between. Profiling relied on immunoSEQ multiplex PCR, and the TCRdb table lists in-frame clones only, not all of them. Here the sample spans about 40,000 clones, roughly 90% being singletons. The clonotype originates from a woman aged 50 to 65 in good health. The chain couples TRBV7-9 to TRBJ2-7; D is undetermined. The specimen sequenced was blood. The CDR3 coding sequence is TGTGCCAGCAGCTTAGTTCCAGGCTACGAGCAGTACTTC. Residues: CASSLVPGYEQYF. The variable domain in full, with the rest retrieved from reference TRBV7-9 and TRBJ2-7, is DTGVSQNPRHKITKRGQNVTFRCDPISEHNRLYWYRQTLGQGPEFLTYFQNEAQLEKSRLLSDRFSAERPKGSFSTLEIQRTEQGDSAMYLCASSLVPGYEQYFGPGTRLTVT.